One and the same sample provided the 6 T cell receptor beta chains below, sequenced in a study of blood T cell repertoires in COVID-19. The assay was immunoSEQ multiplex PCR, and TCRdb's table has in-frame clones only and misses some. The sample shows about 190,000 clones, approximately 91% of them seen only once. Specimen: peripheral blood. The receptors derive from a man aged 30-40 years with acute or convalescent COVID-19.

The chain is built from TRBV5-1 and TRBJ1-2; a possible D gene is TRBD1 (5 bases). V was pared by 1 base and J by 6 bases, with 10 bases between. Germline V lookup: CDR1 SGHRS, CDR2 YFSETQ. The CDR3 consists of 13 residues. The CDR3 sequence: CASSLSTGDGYTF. CDR3 nucleotides: TGCGCCAGCAGCTTGAGTACGGGGGATGGCTACACCTTC.

The chain couples TRBV5-8 to TRBJ2-4; perhaps TRBD2 as D (6 bases). The CDR3 is 19 amino acids. Germline values: CDR1 SGHTS, CDR2 YDEGEE. Trimming took 2 bases from V and 2 from J, leaving 23 bases between them. The CDR3 coding sequence is TGTGCCAGCAGCTTTTTGCGGGGCGGGATAGGGACGACCAAAAACATTCAGTACTTC. This gives the protein CASSFLRGGIGTTKNIQYF. The full variable domain, its missing parts supplied by reference TRBV5-8 and TRBJ2-4, is EAGVTQSPTHLIKTRGQQATLRCSPISGHTSVYWYQQALGLGLQFLLWYDEGEERNRGNFPPRFSGRQFPNYSSELNVNALELEDSALYLCASSFLRGGIGTTKNIQYFGAGTRLSVL.

The V and J genes are TRBV28 and TRBJ1-2, with TRBD1 identical over 8 bases. V was clipped by 6 bases and J by 7 bases; unmatched bases: 7. The CDR3 totals 13 residues. Germline V gives CDR1 MDHEN, CDR2 SYDVKM. This CDR3 reads CASSLDRGFGYTF. The CDR3 region has the DNA TGTGCCAGCAGCTTAGACAGGGGATTTGGCTACACCTTC.

The gene calls are TRBV14 and TRBJ2-3, with 11 nucleotides matching TRBD2. Trimming removed 4 bases from V and 2 bases from J; junction bases left unmatched: 5. Germline V gene sequence: CDR1 SGHDN, CDR2 FVKESK. This CDR3 comprises 16 residues. The CDR3 DNA follows: TGTGCCAGCAGCCGCGTACTAGCGGGGGACACAGATACGCAGTATTTT. This codes for CASSRVLAGDTDTQYF. Filled out from reference TRBV14 and TRBJ2-3, the complete variable domain reads EAGVTQFPSHSVIEKGQTVTLRCDPISGHDNLYWYRRVMGKEIKFLLHFVKESKQDESGMPNNRFLAERTGGTYSTLKVQPAELEDSGVYFCASSRVLAGDTDTQYFGPGTRLTVL.

This chain uses TRBV18 with TRBJ2-7, with D possibly matching TRBD1 (6 bases). This CDR3 contains 14 residues. V lost 6 bases and J lost 1, with 13 bases in between. Germline V gene sequence: CDR1 KGHSH, CDR2 LQKENI. CDR3 loop: CASSMDSSSYEQYF. As DNA, the CDR3 is TGTGCCAGCTCTATGGACAGCTCTTCCTACGAGCAGTACTTC.

This chain links TRBV19 with TRBJ1-6; 10 bases align to TRBD1. Germline V gene sequence: CDR1 LNHDA, CDR2 SQIVND (reference sequence). Trimming cost V 6 bases and J 10 bases; bases outside gene matches: 6. This CDR3 is 14 amino acids long. This CDR3 is CASSRDRGKSPLHF. In DNA form, the CDR3 reads TGTGCCAGTAGCCGGGACAGGGGCAAATCACCCCTCCACTTT.